A selection of T cell receptor beta chains follows, all from one sample in a study of blood T cells in healthy people across ages. TCRdb redid the calling of the 5' RACE reads with MiXCR, one entry per CDR3 protein. The table includes roughly 1,500,000 distinct CDR3 sequences, almost 35% detected once. Input material: blood. These TCRs come from a woman under 40 in good health. The CDR3 runs from the conserved cysteine through the conserved F or W. D genes are given only for firm matches. Some rows mark clone size as missing; the rest say once, few, many or name a class of expanded clone.

few	TRBJ2-7	TRBV5-1	14	NA	TGCGCCAGCAGCTTCGAAGCGGCATCCTACGAGCAGTACTTC	CASSFEAASYEQYF
few	TRBJ2-7	TRBV6-1	14	TRBD2	TGTGCCAGCAGTGTACGGGAGGCAACCTACGAGCAGTACTTC	CASSVREATYEQYF
NA	TRBJ2-7	TRBV28	12	NA	TGTGCCAGCAGTCCCAACCAAGAGACCCGGTACTTC	CASSPNQETRYF
NA	TRBJ1-1	TRBV9	14	NA	TGTGCCAGCAGCCGGGGACGCGGGCACACTGAAGCTTTCTTT	CASSRGRGHTEAFF
NA	TRBJ2-1	TRBV9	14	TRBD1	TGTGCCAGCAGCGAGGCAGGGGGCGTGAATGAGCAGTTCTTC	CASSEAGGVNEQFF
few	TRBJ2-1	TRBV20-1	14	NA	TGCAGTGCTAGGAGGGCAGGGGTTAACAATGAGCAGTTCTTC	CSARRAGVNNEQFF
few	TRBJ1-2	TRBV7-9	16	NA	TGTGCCAGCAGCTCCGCGCCAACAGGGAACTTCTATGGCTACACCTTC	CASSSAPTGNFYGYTF
NA	TRBJ2-5	TRBV20-1	15	NA	TGCAGTGTTTTTAAAGAAAGAGGGGTGGGAGAGACCCAGTACTTC	CSVFKERGVGETQYF
NA	TRBJ2-7	TRBV11-2	19	TRBD2	TGTGCCAGCAGCTTACCTAAGACCTTAACTAGCGGGGACTCCTACGAGCAGTACTTC	CASSLPKTLTSGDSYEQYF
NA	TRBJ2-1	TRBV4-1	13	NA	TGCGCCAGCAGCCAAGAGGGTCCTAGTGAGCAGTTCTTC	CASSQEGPSEQFF
few	TRBJ2-3	TRBV20-1	16	TRBD2	TGCAGTGCTAGGGAGCCTAGCGGGGGAGGGACAGATACGCAGTATTTT	CSAREPSGGGTDTQYF
NA	TRBJ2-1	TRBV20-1	12	NA	TGCAGGGCTCCCCAGTGGGGGAATGAGCAGTTCTTC	CRAPQWGNEQFF
NA	TRBJ2-2	TRBV9	15	TRBD1	TGTGCCAGCAGCGTACGACAGGGTGAAACCGGGGAGCTGTTTTTT	CASSVRQGETGELFF
NA	TRBJ1-4	TRBV20-1	12	NA	TGCAGTGCTAGGTCGGCGGATGAAAAACTGTTTTTT	CSARSADEKLFF
NA	TRBJ2-7	TRBV28	15	TRBD1	TGTGCCAGCATACCCATGTTGCGGACAGGGGGCGAGCAGTACTTC	CASIPMLRTGGEQYF
few	TRBJ2-1	TRBV12-3/TRBV12-4	17	TRBD1	TGTGCCAGCCGGGACAGGGGTTCGAGGAGCTCCTACAATGAGCAGTTCTTC	CASRDRGSRSSYNEQFF
many	TRBJ2-6	TRBV2	15	TRBD1	TGTGCCAGCGGCACCGGACAGGCTGGGGCCAACGTCCTGACTTTC	CASGTGQAGANVLTF
few	TRBJ2-5	TRBV20-1	18	TRBD2	TGCAGTGCTAGAGGTTTAAGGGGACTAGCGGGAGGCCAAGAGACCCAGTACTTC	CSARGLRGLAGGQETQYF
NA	TRBJ2-3	TRBV6-6	15	TRBD2	TGTGCCAGCAACCAACTAGCGGGGTTCGAAGATACGCAGTATTTT	CASNQLAGFEDTQYF
NA	TRBJ2-5	TRBV2	15	NA	TGTGCCAGCAGTTATGAGTTGAGCCCCCAAGAGACCCAGTACTTC	CASSYELSPQETQYF
few	TRBJ2-5	TRBV7-9	13	NA	TGTGCCAGCAGCTTAGTTTGGGAAGAGAACCAGTACTTC	CASSLVWEENQYF
few	TRBJ2-1	TRBV20-1	16	NA	TGCAGTGCTAGAGAGCGACGGCAGAATTCCTACAATGAGCAGTTCTTC	CSARERRQNSYNEQFF
NA	TRBJ2-1	TRBV3-1	16	NA	TGTGCCAGCAGCCAAGATCTTTCCTACTCCTACAATGAGCAGTTCTTT	CASSQDLSYSYNEQFF
NA	TRBJ2-1	TRBV29-1	14	TRBD2	TGCAGCGTTGCCGGCCCTAGCGGGATATATGAGCAGTTCTTC	CSVAGPSGIYEQFF
NA	TRBJ2-7	TRBV7-8	17	NA	TGTGCCAGCAGCTCAATCACGGGGTGGGACCGTTACTACGAGCAGTACTTC	CASSSITGWDRYYEQYF
NA	TRBJ2-3	TRBV18	17	TRBD2	TGTGCCAGCTCACCGGGGACTAGCGGGAGTGGCACAGATACGCAGTATTTT	CASSPGTSGSGTDTQYF
NA	TRBJ2-2	TRBV20-1	13	NA	TGCAGTGCTAGAGGGACGAACACCGGGGAGCTGTTTTTT	CSARGTNTGELFF
NA	TRBJ2-3	TRBV7-3	15	TRBD2	TGTGCCAGCAGCTTAAGAGGACTAGTTGGGGATACGCAGTATTTT	CASSLRGLVGDTQYF
NA	TRBJ1-4	TRBV3-1	13	NA	TGTGCCAGCAGGGGGGACAACCTGAAAGAACTGTTTTTT	CASRGDNLKELFF
few	TRBJ1-5	TRBV6-6	14	NA	TGTGCCAGCAGTGACGGACAGAGCAATCAGCCCCAGCATTTT	CASSDGQSNQPQHF
NA	TRBJ2-1	TRBV20-1	19	TRBD2	TGCAGTGCTAGAGGCCCCGGACTAGCGGGGGGTAGCTCCTACAATGAGCAGTTCTTC	CSARGPGLAGGSSYNEQFF
few	TRBJ1-6	TRBV4-1	15	NA	TGCGCCAGCAGCCAAGATTCGGGGGGGAGGTCACCCCTCCACTTT	CASSQDSGGRSPLHF
NA	TRBJ1-5	TRBV30	15	NA	TGTGCCTGGAGTCCGCCCGACAGGCCCCGATCGTCCCAGCATTTT	CAWSPPDRPRSSQHF
few	TRBJ1-5	TRBV12-3/TRBV12-4	15	NA	TGTGCCAGCAGCCTCGGGGAGGGGCGAAATCAGCCCCAGCATTTT	CASSLGEGRNQPQHF
few	TRBJ2-7	TRBV29-1	13	TRBD2	TGCAGCGTTTCTAGCGGGAGCTCCTACGAGCAGTACTTC	CSVSSGSSYEQYF
few	TRBJ2-5	TRBV3-1	13	NA	TGTGCCAGCGGGAGTCTGAGCCAAGAGACCCAGTACTTC	CASGSLSQETQYF
NA	TRBJ2-1	TRBV7-3	15	NA	TGTGCCGGCAGCTTAACAGGGTCGGATGACAATGAGCAGTTCTTC	CAGSLTGSDDNEQFF
few	TRBJ2-7	TRBV20-1	12	NA	TGCAGTGCTAGCGAGGGGGCCTACGAGCAGTACTTC	CSASEGAYEQYF
many	TRBJ2-5	TRBV29-1	12	NA	TGCATCGCGGGACAAGTGAAGGAGACCCAGTACTTC	CIAGQVKETQYF
few	TRBJ1-2	TRBV6-5	12	NA	TGTGCCAGCACCAGGGGAGACTATGGCTACACCTTC	CASTRGDYGYTF
many	TRBJ2-1	TRBV7-3	16	TRBD2	TGTGCCAGCAGCTTAACGAGCGGGAGATCCTACAATGAGCAGTTCTTC	CASSLTSGRSYNEQFF
NA	TRBJ2-7	TRBV11-1	14	NA	TGTGTCAGCAGCTTCTTCGGATCCTCCTACGAGCAGTACTTC	CVSSFFGSSYEQYF
NA	TRBJ1-2	TRBV28	15	TRBD1	TGTGCCAGCAGCTGGGGGGACAGGGATAACTATGGCTACACCTTC	CASSWGDRDNYGYTF
NA	TRBJ1-1	TRBV3-1	14	NA	TGTGCCAGCAGCCAAGGGGAAGGGGGGACTGAAGCTTTCTTT	CASSQGEGGTEAFF
NA	TRBJ1-1	TRBV7-9	12	NA	TGTGCCAGCAGCTATTTAGACACTGAAGCTTTCTTT	CASSYLDTEAFF
few	TRBJ2-3	TRBV20-1	16	TRBD2	TGCAGTGCTAGTGGTACTAGCGGGGGGTTCACAGATACGCAGTATTTT	CSASGTSGGFTDTQYF
few	TRBJ2-3	TRBV27	15	TRBD2	TGTGCCAGCAGCGGACTAGCGGCCCACACAGATACGCAGTATTTT	CASSGLAAHTDTQYF
few	TRBJ2-7	TRBV5-1	14	TRBD1	TGCGCCAGCAGCTGGGGACAGGGCGCCAGCGAGCAGTACTTC	CASSWGQGASEQYF
many	TRBJ2-7	TRBV29-1	12	NA	TGCAGCGTTGTGGGCCAGACCTACGAGCAGTACTTC	CSVVGQTYEQYF
many	TRBJ2-7	TRBV12-3/TRBV12-4	14	TRBD2	TGTGCCAGCAGCTATAGCGGGAAGTCCTACGAGCAGTACTTC	CASSYSGKSYEQYF
once	TRBJ1-2	TRBV10-2	16	NA	TGCGCCAGCAGTGAAGTATTCGGGGGGGGTAACTATGGCTACACCTTC	CASSEVFGGGNYGYTF
NA	TRBJ1-2	TRBV20-1	17	NA	TGCAGTGCTAGGGGGCCTGATCCCAGCGGATCGAACTATGGCTACACCTTC	CSARGPDPSGSNYGYTF
many	TRBJ2-3	TRBV20-1	15	TRBD2	TGCAGTGCTAGGACTAGCGGTAGGAGCACAGATACGCAGTATTTT	CSARTSGRSTDTQYF
few	TRBJ2-7	TRBV6-2/TRBV6-3	15	TRBD2	TGTGCCAGCAGTTCACTCGGGGAGCGGGGCTACGAGCAGTACTTC	CASSSLGERGYEQYF
many	TRBJ2-1	TRBV15	15	NA	TGTGCCACCAGCAACGATCGTACTTCATACAATGAGCAGTTCTTC	CATSNDRTSYNEQFF